A selection of T cell receptor beta chains follows, all from one sample in a study of blood T cell repertoires in COVID-19. Produced via immunoSEQ multiplex PCR; TCRdb's table is partial and in-frame only. The sample records under 250,000 clones, about 89% being singletons. Material for sequencing was peripheral blood. The source is a woman in her sixties or seventies who had recovered from COVID-19. CDR3s include the opening cysteine and the closing phenylalanine or tryptophan. Fields, in order: D gene, V gene, clone size, J gene, CDR3 protein, CDR3 DNA. The D gene is left open where the match is weak. The size of a clone is reported for some rows only, either as once, few or many, or as a class for expanded clones.

.	TRBV9	.	TRBJ1-1	CASSVEYGGEAFF	TGTGCCAGCAGCGTAGAATATGGAGGTGAAGCTTTCTTT
.	TRBV7-9	once	TRBJ1-6	CASSLRGINSPLHF	TGTGCCAGCAGCTTAAGGGGGATCAATTCACCCCTCCACTTT
.	TRBV7-8	.	TRBJ1-1	CASSLVWLAGQNTEAFF	TGTGCCAGCAGCTTAGTCTGGCTCGCGGGGCAAAACACTGAAGCTTTCTTT
.	TRBV27	once	TRBJ2-5	CASSTRGWGQETQYF	TGTGCCAGCAGTACGCGGGGTTGGGGGCAAGAGACCCAGTACTTC
.	TRBV6-2/TRBV6-3	.	TRBJ2-5	CASSGTVETQYF	TGTGCCAGCAGCGGGACTGTGGAGACCCAGTACTTC
TRBD1	TRBV9	few	TRBJ2-7	CASSVAPGTGRDEQYF	TGTGCCAGCAGCGTAGCTCCGGGGACAGGGCGCGACGAGCAGTACTTC
.	TRBV28	.	TRBJ2-7	CASRKAEYEQYF	TGTGCCAGCAGGAAAGCGGAATACGAGCAGTACTTC
.	TRBV27	.	TRBJ1-2	CASITGVGVYTF	TGTGCCAGCATCACGGGGGTTGGAGTCTACACCTTC
.	TRBV4-1	.	TRBJ2-2	CASSQTRGATNTGELFF	TGCGCCAGCAGCCAGACCCGGGGGGCAACGAACACCGGGGAGCTGTTTTTT
.	TRBV9	many	TRBJ1-6	CASSVEVREGSPLHF	TGTGCCAGCAGCGTAGAAGTACGGGAAGGTTCACCCCTCCACTTT
.	TRBV28	.	TRBJ2-7	CASRTGYEQYF	TGTGCCAGCAGGACGGGGTACGAGCAGTACTTC
.	TRBV4-1	.	TRBJ1-1	CASSPLQEYTEAFF	TGCGCCAGCAGCCCCTTACAGGAGTACACTGAAGCTTTCTTT
.	TRBV11-2	.	TRBJ1-5	CASSLSGISSNQPQHF	TGTGCCAGCAGCTTATCAGGGATATCCAGCAATCAGCCCCAGCATTTT
.	TRBV29-1	.	TRBJ2-2	CSAGQNTGELFF	TGCAGCGCCGGACAGAACACCGGGGAGCTGTTTTTT
TRBD1	TRBV4-1	few	TRBJ1-4	CASSQPYRGRGEKLFF	TGCGCCAGCAGCCAACCCTACAGGGGGCGCGGTGAAAAACTGTTTTTT
TRBD1	TRBV11-3	.	TRBJ2-7	CASSRMTGFGEQYF	TGTGCCAGCAGCCGGATGACAGGGTTTGGCGAGCAGTACTTC
.	TRBV5-1	few	TRBJ1-1	CASSQNTEAFF	TGCGCCAGCAGCCAGAACACTGAAGCTTTCTTT
TRBD1	TRBV5-1	once	TRBJ2-2	CASKTSGTGSSGELFF	TGCGCCAGCAAAACGTCCGGGACAGGGAGCTCCGGGGAGCTGTTTTTT
.	TRBV6-6	.	TRBJ2-7	CASSTPDRYGLYEQYF	TGTGCCAGCAGCACCCCCGACAGGTATGGGCTCTACGAGCAGTACTTC
.	TRBV11-3	.	TRBJ2-7	CASSLRGSAYEQYF	TGTGCCAGCAGCTTACGAGGGAGCGCCTACGAGCAGTACTTC
.	TRBV7-3	few	TRBJ1-1	CASSPGQGETFF	TGTGCCAGCAGCCCGGGACAAGGGGAGACTTTCTTT
TRBD1	TRBV9	.	TRBJ2-7	CASSYGQGSYEQYF	TGTGCCAGCAGCTACGGACAGGGTTCCTACGAGCAGTACTTC
.	TRBV11-2	.	TRBJ2-3	CASSLERGSTDTQYF	TGTGCCAGCAGCTTAGAACGGGGTAGCACAGATACGCAGTATTTT